These 2 T cell receptor beta chains came from one sample sequenced in a study of CD8+ T cells in alopecia areata. Treatment indicated: oral pan-JAK inhibitor, 5-10 mg twice daily. As the sequencing template, cDNA was produced by extracting RNA and reverse transcribing it. Repertoires were generated with immunoSEQ multiplex PCR, while TCRdb's copy carries only in-frame clones and drops some. The data show some 220,000 clones, 50% to 70% seen once. The input for sequencing was CD4+ T cells sorted from blood, taken at week 4, from a patient treated with tofacitinib. The receptors stem from a human donor with alopecia areata.

This clone was recorded a few times. This sequence joins TRBV29-1 and TRBJ1-2; D is uncertain. V dropped 4 bases and J dropped 0 bases, with 6 bases sitting between them. Germline CDR1 is SQVTM and CDR2 is ANQGSEA. This CDR3 is built from 12 residues. The CDR3, as DNA: TGCAGCGTTGTAGCATCTAACTATGGCTACACCTTC. It specifies CSVVASNYGYTF. Drawing the rest from reference TRBV29-1 and TRBJ1-2, the complete variable domain is SAVISQKPSRDICQRGTSLTIQCQVDSQVTMMFWYRQQPGQSLTLIATANQGSEATYESGFVIDKFPISRPNLTFSTLTVSNMSPEDSSIYLCSVVASNYGYTFGSGTRLTVV.

The chain couples TRBV7-2 to TRBJ1-6, with 7 bases fitting TRBD1. The germline V gene has CDR1 SGHTA and CDR2 FQGNSA. CDR3 length: 17 amino acids. The J segment lost 2 bases and the V segment lost 5 bases, leaving 9 bases of the junction unmatched. The chain's CDR3 is CASSIAGTAPYNSPLHF. For the CDR3, the DNA is TGTGCCAGCAGCATCGCCGGGACAGCACCCTATAATTCACCCCTCCACTTT.